This passage covers 4 T cell receptor beta chains from one sample sequenced in a study of early T cells in non-severe SARS-CoV-2 infection. One entry per CDR3 protein results from TCRdb running MiXCR on the 5' RACE reads. The sample includes fewer than 40,000 distinct CDR3 sequences, less than 8.5% seen only once; the top ten take 13%. Sequences were derived from whole blood, sampled at baseline. These receptors all come from an adult who was a healthcare worker with PCR-confirmed SARS-CoV-2 infection or an uninfected control (not recorded which).

This clonotype was found many times. V gene TRBV6-2 or TRBV6-3 combines with J gene TRBJ2-1; 13 bases align to TRBD2. V was pared by 6 bases and J by 4 bases, with 6 bases of the junction left unmatched. Germline CDR1 and CDR2: MNHEY and SVGEGT. CDR3 length equals 16 residues. CDR3 in DNA: TGTGCCAGCAGACTAGCGGGAGGGATGACGTACAATGAGCAGTTCTTC. Its protein is CASRLAGGMTYNEQFF.

Many counts were recorded for this clonotype. V gene TRBV13 combines with J gene TRBJ1-1; D is perhaps TRBD1 (6 bases). This CDR3 has 18 residues. With 2 bases removed from V and 0 bases from J, the gap between germline ends came to 19 bases. The germline gives CDR1 PRHDT, CDR2 FYEKMQ (reference sequence). CDR3 sequence reads: CASSLSLGQLFMNTEAFF. CDR3 coding DNA: TGTGCCAGCAGCTTAAGTCTAGGACAGCTGTTCATGAACACTGAAGCTTTCTTT.

The genes are TRBV7-9 and TRBJ1-1, with 10 bases matching TRBD1. Germline V gene sequence: CDR1 SEHNR, CDR2 FQNEAQ (reference sequence). The junction had 7 bases not matched to a gene; V was cut back by 5 bases and J by 4 bases. The CDR3 spans 15 residues. CDR3 sequence reads: CASSKSTGGGTEAFF. DNA for the CDR3: TGTGCCAGCAGCAAGTCGACAGGGGGCGGCACTGAAGCTTTCTTT. The whole variable domain, filled in from reference TRBV7-9 and TRBJ1-1, reads DTGVSQNPRHKITKRGQNVTFRCDPISEHNRLYWYRQTLGQGPEFLTYFQNEAQLEKSRLLSDRFSAERPKGSFSTLEIQRTEQGDSAMYLCASSKSTGGGTEAFFGQGTRLTVV.

In its sample, this clonotype was seen many times. V usage is TRBV12-2 and J usage is TRBJ2-5; the table's D call of TRBD1 was not tested on the DNA. TRBV12-2 corresponds to a pseudogene. This CDR3 has 14 residues. The CDR3 DNA reads TGTGGCAAACGCCGGGGACAGAATGAAGAGACCCAGTACTTC. This gives the protein CGKRRGQNEETQYF.